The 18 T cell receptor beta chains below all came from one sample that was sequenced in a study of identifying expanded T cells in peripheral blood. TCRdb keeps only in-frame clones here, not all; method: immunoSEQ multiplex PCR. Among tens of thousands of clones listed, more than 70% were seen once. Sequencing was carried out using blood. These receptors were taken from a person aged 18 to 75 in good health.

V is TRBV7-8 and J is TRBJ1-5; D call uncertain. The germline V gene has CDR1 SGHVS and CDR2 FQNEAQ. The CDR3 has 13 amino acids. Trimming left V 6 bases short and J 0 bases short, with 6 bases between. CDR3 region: CASSYDSNQPQHF. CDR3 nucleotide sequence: TGTGCCAGCAGTTATGATAGCAATCAGCCCCAGCATTTT.

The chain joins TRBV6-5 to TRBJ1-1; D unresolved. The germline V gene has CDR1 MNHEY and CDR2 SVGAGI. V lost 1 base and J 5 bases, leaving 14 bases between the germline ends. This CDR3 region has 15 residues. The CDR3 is CASSYYSHGGTEAFF. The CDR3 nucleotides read TGTGCCAGCAGTTACTACAGTCACGGTGGGACTGAAGCTTTCTTT.

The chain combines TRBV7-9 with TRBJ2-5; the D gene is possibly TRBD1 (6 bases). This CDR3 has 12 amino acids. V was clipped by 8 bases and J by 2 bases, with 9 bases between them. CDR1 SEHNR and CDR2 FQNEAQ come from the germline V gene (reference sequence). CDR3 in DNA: TGTGCCAGCGGAACAGGGCAAGAGACCCAGTACTTC. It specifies CASGTGQETQYF.

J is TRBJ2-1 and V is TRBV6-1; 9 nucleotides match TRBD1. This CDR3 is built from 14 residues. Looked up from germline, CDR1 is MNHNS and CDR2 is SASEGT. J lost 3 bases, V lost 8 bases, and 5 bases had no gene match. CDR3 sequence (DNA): TGTGCCAGCGTAAGACAGGGGGACTACAATGAGCAGTTCTTC. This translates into CASVRQGDYNEQFF.

The CDR3, as DNA: TGTGCCAGCAGGCCCACTAGCGGGAGCTCCTACAATGAGCAGTTCTTC. Protein product: CASRPTSGSSYNEQFF. This chain connects TRBV7-6 to TRBJ2-1; 11 nucleotides line up with TRBD2. Germline values: CDR1 SGHVS, CDR2 FNYEAQ. The J segment lost 0 bases and the V segment lost 6 bases, leaving 4 bases of the junction unmatched. The CDR3 contains 16 residues.

CDR3 sequence (DNA): TGCGCCAGCAGCGCAGACGGTGCTAACTATGGCTACACCTTC. Translation: CASSADGANYGYTF. The chain combines TRBV5-1 with TRBJ1-2; no clear D. The CDR3 sequence is 14 residues long. Germline CDR1 is SGHRS and CDR2 is YFSETQ. V lost 4 bases to trimming and J lost 0 bases, with 10 bases between them.

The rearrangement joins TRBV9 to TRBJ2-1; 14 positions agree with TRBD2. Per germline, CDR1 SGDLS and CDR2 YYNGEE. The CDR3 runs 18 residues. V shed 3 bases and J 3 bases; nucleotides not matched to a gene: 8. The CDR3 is CASSAGLAGAGGYNEQFF. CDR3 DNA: TGTGCCAGCAGCGCGGGACTAGCGGGGGCCGGCGGCTACAATGAGCAGTTCTTC.

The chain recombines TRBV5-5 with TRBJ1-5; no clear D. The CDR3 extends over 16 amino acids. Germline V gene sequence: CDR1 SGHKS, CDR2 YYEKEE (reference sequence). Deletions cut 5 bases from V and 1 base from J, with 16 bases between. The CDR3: CASRQNSGGSNQPQHF. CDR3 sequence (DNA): TGTGCCAGCAGGCAAAATAGTGGAGGCAGCAATCAGCCCCAGCATTTT.

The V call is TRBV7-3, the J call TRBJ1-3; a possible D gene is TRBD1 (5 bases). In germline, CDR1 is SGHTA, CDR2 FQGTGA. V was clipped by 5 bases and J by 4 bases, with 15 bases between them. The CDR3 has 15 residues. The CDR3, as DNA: TGTGCCAGCAGCCTGAGTCCCGGGGCCGGAAACACCATATATTTT. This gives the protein CASSLSPGAGNTIYF.

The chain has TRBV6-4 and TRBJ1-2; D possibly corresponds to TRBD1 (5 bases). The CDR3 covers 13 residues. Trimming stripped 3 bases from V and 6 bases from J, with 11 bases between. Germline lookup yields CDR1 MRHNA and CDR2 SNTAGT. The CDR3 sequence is CASSEKGTDGYTF. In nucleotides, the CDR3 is TGTGCCAGCAGTGAGAAGGGGACGGATGGCTACACCTTC.

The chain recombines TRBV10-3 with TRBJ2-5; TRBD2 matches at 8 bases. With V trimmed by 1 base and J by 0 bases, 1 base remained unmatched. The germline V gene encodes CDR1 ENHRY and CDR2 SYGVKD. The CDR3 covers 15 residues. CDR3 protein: CAISEWGLDQETQYF. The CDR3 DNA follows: TGTGCCATCAGTGAGTGGGGACTAGACCAAGAGACCCAGTACTTC.

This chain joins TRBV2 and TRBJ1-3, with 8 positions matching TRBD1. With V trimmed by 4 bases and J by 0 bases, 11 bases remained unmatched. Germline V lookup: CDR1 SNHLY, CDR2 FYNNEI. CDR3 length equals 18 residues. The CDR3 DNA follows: TGTGCCAGCAGTGTGGGCAGGGGGCCGTTCAACTCTGGAAACACCATATATTTT. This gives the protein CASSVGRGPFNSGNTIYF. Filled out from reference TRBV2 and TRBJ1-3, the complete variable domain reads EPEVTQTPSHQVTQMGQEVILRCVPISNHLYFYWYRQILGQKVEFLVSFYNNEISEKSEIFDDQFSVERPDGSNFTLKIRSTKLEDSAMYFCASSVGRGPFNSGNTIYFGEGSWLTVV.

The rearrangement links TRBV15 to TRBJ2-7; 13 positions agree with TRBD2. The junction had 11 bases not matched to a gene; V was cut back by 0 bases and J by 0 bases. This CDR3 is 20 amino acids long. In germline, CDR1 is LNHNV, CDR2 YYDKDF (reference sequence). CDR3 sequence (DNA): TGTGCCACCAGCAGAGATCTTCTGGGGGGACTAGCGGGAAACTCCTACGAGCAGTACTTC. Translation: CATSRDLLGGLAGNSYEQYF.

CDR3 amino acids: CASLGGPDTGELFF. CDR3 nucleotide sequence: TGTGCCAGTCTCGGGGGGCCGGACACCGGGGAGCTGTTTTTT. This sequence joins TRBV28 and TRBJ2-2, with D perhaps matching TRBD2 (7 bases). V lost 9 bases and J 3 bases, leaving 14 bases between the germline ends. The germline V gene encodes CDR1 MDHEN and CDR2 SYDVKM. The CDR3 is 14 residues long.

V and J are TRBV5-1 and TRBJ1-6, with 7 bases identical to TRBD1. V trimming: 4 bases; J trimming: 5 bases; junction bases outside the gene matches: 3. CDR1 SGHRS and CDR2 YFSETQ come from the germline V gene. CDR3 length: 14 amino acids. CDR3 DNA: TGCGCCAGCAGCCTGGGACAGAATAATTCACCCCTCCACTTT. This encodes CASSLGQNNSPLHF.

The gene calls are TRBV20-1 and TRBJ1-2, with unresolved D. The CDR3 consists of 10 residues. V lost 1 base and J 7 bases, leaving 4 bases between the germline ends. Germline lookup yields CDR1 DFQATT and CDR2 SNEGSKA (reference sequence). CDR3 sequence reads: CSARGAGYTF. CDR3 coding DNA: TGCAGTGCTAGAGGGGCTGGCTACACCTTC.

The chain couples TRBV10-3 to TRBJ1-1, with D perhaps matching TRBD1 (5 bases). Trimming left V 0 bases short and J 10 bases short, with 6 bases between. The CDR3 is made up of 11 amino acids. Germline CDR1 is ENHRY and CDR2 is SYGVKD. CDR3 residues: CAISESRGAFF. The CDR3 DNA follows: TGTGCCATCAGTGAGTCAAGGGGAGCTTTCTTT.

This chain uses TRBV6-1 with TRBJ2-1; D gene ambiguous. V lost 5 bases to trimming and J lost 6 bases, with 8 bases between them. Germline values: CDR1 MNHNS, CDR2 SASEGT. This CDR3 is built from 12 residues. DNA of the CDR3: TGTGCCAGCAGTCCTGTAGGCAATGAGCAGTTCTTC. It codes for CASSPVGNEQFF.